Following are 10 T cell receptor beta chains from one sample sequenced in a study of CD8 T cells in Susac syndrome. Reverse transcription of roughly 0.5 to 1 ug RNA used random hexamers. TCRdb re-called the immunoSEQ multiplex PCR reads through MiXCR, storing one row per CDR3 protein. Among about 120,000 distinct CDR3 sequences listed, around 90% were seen once. Sample: CD4+ T cells from PBMCs. These receptors all come from a human donor in good health.

This chain uses TRBV6-1 with TRBJ1-2, with 9 bases fitting TRBD1. The CDR3 runs to 19 residues. The germline gives CDR1 MNHNS, CDR2 SASEGT. The ends lost 1 base at V and 1 base at J; junction bases unmatched: 13. The CDR3 nucleotides are TGTGCCAGCAGTGAAGGAAACCGGGACAGGGCCAATATTAACTATGGCTACACCTTC. It codes for CASSEGNRDRANINYGYTF.

A word on this clonotype: An end of the junction differs from the germline gene, which may be a read error. The V call is TRBV7-6, the J call TRBJ2-7; a weak D match, TRBD2 (6 bases). The CDR3 totals 14 residues. Per germline, CDR1 SGHVS and CDR2 FNYEAQ. In DNA form, the CDR3 reads TGTGCCAGCAGCTTAGGCGGGGTCTCCGACGAGCAGTACTTC. Translating gives CASSLGGVSDEQYF.

The chain joins TRBV4-1 to TRBJ2-5; 10 bases fit TRBD2. Germline assignment: CDR1 MGHRA and CDR2 YSYEKL. V gave up 0 bases and J gave up 7 bases; unmatched junction bases: 8. The CDR3 consists of 16 residues. CDR3 protein: CASSQDLTSGKWTQYF. CDR3 in DNA: TGCGCCAGCAGCCAAGATCTCACTAGCGGGAAATGGACCCAGTACTTC.

J is TRBJ2-7 and V is TRBV5-6; no clear D gene. This CDR3 is 12 amino acids long. Germline V gene lookup returns CDR1 SGHDT and CDR2 YYEEEE. V gave up 1 base and J gave up 6 bases, with 8 bases separating them. For the CDR3, the DNA is TGTGCCAGCAGCTTGTCACCGGCCGAGCAGTACTTC. Its protein product is CASSLSPAEQYF.

This chain connects TRBV9 to TRBJ1-1; D remains ambiguous. Per the germline V gene, CDR1 is SGDLS and CDR2 is YYNGEE. V dropped 0 bases and J dropped 3 bases, with 3 bases sitting between them. This CDR3 has 12 residues. The chain's CDR3 is CASSVVDTEAFF. In DNA form, the CDR3 reads TGTGCCAGCAGCGTAGTTGACACTGAAGCTTTCTTT.

The chain employs TRBV2 and TRBJ1-2, with D uncertain. In germline, CDR1 is SNHLY, CDR2 FYNNEI. The CDR3 has 14 amino acids. V was shortened by 4 bases and J by 4 bases, with 13 bases between the two germline ends. Here the CDR3 DNA reads TGTGCCAGCAGTGTACGTACGGAGGGCTATGGCTACACCTTC. Protein product: CASSVRTEGYGYTF.

This chain connects TRBV21-1 to TRBJ1-2; the table's D gene call, TRBD1, was not cross checked with the DNA. TRBV21-1 is a pseudogene. This CDR3 is 16 amino acids long. This chain's CDR3 is CASLFLNRDRGQGYTF. CDR3 nucleotide sequence: TGTGCCAGCTTGTTCCTCAACCGGGACAGGGGACAGGGCTACACCTTC.

The gene calls are TRBV6-2 or TRBV6-3 and TRBJ2-7; a possible D gene is TRBD1 (6 bases). Germline-derived CDR1 and CDR2 are MNHEY and SVGEGT. There are 16 residues in the CDR3. Trimming shortened V by 6 bases and J by 3 bases, and 21 bases separated the two germline ends. The CDR3 protein is CASSRLGGADNYEQYF. CDR3 nucleotide sequence: TGTGCCAGCAGCCGGCTAGGGGGAGCGGACAACTACGAGCAGTACTTC.

J is TRBJ2-7 and V is TRBV6-6; D uncertain. Trimming stripped 0 bases from V and 3 bases from J, with 6 bases between. The CDR3 is 13 residues long. Germline CDR1 MNHNY, CDR2 SVGAGI (reference sequence). The CDR3 DNA is TGTGCCAGCAGTTACTCCCACGGCTACGAGCAGTACTTC. Residues: CASSYSHGYEQYF.

The chain joins TRBV27 to TRBJ2-7, with 10 bases identical to TRBD2. The germline gives CDR1 MNHEY, CDR2 SMNVEV (reference sequence). The V segment lost 3 bases and the J segment 3 bases; nucleotides outside the gene matches: 5. The length of the CDR3 is 15 residues. CDR3 in amino acids: CASSFRTSGDYEQYF. The CDR3 bases are TGTGCCAGCAGTTTTCGGACTAGCGGAGACTACGAGCAGTACTTC.